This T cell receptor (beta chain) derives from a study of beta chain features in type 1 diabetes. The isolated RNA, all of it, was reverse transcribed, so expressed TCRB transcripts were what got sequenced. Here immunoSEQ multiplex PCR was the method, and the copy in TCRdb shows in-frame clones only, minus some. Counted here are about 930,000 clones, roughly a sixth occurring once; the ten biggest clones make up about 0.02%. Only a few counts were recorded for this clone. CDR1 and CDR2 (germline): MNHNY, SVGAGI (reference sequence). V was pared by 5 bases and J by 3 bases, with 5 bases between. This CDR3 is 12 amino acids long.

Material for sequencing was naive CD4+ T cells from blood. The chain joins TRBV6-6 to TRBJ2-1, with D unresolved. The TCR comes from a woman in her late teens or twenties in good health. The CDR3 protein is CASSEDYNEQFF. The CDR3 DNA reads TGTGCCAGCAGTGAGGACTACAATGAGCAGTTCTTC.